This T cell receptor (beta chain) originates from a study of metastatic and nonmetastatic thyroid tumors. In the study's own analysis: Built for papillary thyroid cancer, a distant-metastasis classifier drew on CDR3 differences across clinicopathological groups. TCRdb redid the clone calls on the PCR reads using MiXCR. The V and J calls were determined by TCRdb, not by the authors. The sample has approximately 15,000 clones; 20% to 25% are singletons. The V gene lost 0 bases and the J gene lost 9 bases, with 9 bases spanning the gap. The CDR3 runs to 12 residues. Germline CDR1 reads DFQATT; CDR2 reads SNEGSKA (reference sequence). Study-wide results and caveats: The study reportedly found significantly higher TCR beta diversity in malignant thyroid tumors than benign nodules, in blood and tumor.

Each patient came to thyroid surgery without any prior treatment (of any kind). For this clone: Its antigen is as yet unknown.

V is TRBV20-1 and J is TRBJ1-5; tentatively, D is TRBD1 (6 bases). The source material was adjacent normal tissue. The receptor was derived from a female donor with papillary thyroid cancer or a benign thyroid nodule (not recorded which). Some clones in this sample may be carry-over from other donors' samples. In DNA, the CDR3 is TGCAGTGCTAGAGATGGACAGTGGCCCCAGCATTTT. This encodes CSARDGQWPQHF.